The TCR beta chain under discussion was sequenced for a study of cytomegalovirus exposure and HLA in healthy donors. On the study more broadly: An early data release held about 85 million unique TCRs from HLA-typed donors.

General study results and limits: Accurate prediction of most subjects' HLA-A and HLA-B alleles from TCR beta sequences was reported.

The PCR was carried out with 60 Vbeta primers and 13 Jbeta primers. Sequencing was performed with immunoSEQ multiplex PCR; in TCRdb, only in-frame clones are kept and a portion is missing. The sample records around 280,000 clones, roughly 90% being singletons. This clone was recorded once. Its antigen is currently unknown. Germline loops: CDR1 SGHVS, CDR2 FNYEAQ. The CDR3 totals 14 residues. V was clipped by 3 bases and J by 9 bases, with 17 bases between them. The receptor was isolated from a woman under 30 in good health and CMV-seronegative. J is TRBJ1-2 and V is TRBV7-6; possibly TRBD1 for D (6 bases). The sample comprised PBMCs. The CDR3 sequence is CASSFLDRNSRYTF. The CDR3 bases are TGTGCCAGCAGCTTCTTGGACAGAAATTCGCGCTACACCTTC.